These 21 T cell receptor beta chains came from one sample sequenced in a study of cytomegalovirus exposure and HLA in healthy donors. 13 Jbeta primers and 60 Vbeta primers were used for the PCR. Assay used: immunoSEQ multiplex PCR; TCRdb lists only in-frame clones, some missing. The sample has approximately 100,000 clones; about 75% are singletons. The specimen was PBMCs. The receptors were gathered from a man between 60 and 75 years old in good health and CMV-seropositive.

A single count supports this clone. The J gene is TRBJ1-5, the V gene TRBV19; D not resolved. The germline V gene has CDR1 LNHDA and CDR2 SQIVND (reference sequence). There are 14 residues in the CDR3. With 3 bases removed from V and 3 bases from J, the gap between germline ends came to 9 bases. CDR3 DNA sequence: TGTGCCAGTAGTATTGCCCGACTCAATCAGCCCCAGCATTTT. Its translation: CASSIARLNQPQHF. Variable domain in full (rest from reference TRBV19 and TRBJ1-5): DGGITQSPKYLFRKEGQNVTLSCEQNLNHDAMYWYRQDPGQGLRLIYYSQIVNDFQKGDIAEGYSVSREKKESFPLTVTSAQKNPTAFYLCASSIARLNQPQHFGDGTRLSIL.

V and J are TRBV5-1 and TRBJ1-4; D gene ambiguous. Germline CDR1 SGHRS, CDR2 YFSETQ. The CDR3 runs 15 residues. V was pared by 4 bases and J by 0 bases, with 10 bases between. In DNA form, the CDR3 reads TGCGCCAGCAGCCCCGACACCTCAACTAATGAAAAACTGTTTTTT. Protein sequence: CASSPDTSTNEKLFF.

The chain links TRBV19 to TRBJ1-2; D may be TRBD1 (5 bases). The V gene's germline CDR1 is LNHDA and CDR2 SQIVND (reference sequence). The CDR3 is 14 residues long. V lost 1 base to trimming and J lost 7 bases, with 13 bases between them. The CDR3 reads CASSIGRDFGGYTF. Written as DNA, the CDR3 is TGTGCCAGTAGTATAGGAAGGGACTTCGGTGGCTACACCTTC.

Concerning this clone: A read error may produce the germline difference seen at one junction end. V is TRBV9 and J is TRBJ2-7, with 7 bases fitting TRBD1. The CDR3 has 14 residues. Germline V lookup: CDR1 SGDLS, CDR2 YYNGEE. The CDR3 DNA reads TGTGCCAGCAGCCCCACCCTAGGGGGCTACGGGCAGTACTTC. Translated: CASSPTLGGYGQYF.

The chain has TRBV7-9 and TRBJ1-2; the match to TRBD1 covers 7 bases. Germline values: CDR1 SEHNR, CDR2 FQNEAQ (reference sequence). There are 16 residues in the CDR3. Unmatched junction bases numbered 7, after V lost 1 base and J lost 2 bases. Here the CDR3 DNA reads TGTGCCAGCAGCTTAGGGCCGGAGACAGGGAACTATGGCTACACCTTC. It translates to CASSLGPETGNYGYTF.

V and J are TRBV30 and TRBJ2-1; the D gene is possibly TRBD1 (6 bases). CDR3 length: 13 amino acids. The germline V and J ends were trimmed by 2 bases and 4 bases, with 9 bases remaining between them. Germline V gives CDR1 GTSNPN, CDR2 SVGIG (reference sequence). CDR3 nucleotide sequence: TGTGCCTGGAGTCCCACAGGGTACAATGAGCAGTTCTTC. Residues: CAWSPTGYNEQFF.

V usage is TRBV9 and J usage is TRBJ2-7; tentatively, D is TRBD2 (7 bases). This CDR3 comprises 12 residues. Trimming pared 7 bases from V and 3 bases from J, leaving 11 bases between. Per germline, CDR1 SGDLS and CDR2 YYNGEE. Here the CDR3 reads CASGGADYEQYF. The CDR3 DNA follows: TGTGCCAGCGGGGGGGCCGACTACGAGCAGTACTTC.

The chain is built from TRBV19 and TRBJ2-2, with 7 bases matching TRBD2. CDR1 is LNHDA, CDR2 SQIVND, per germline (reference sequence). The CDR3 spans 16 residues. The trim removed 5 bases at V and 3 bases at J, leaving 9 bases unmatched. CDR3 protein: CASSGGVAGDTGELFF. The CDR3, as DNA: TGTGCCAGTAGTGGGGGGGTTGCGGGAGACACCGGGGAGCTGTTTTTT.

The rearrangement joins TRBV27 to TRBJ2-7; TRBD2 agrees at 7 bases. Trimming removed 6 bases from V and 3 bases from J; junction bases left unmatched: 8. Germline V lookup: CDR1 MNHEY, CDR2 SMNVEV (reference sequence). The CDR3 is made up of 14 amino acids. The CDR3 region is CASSQRGPYYEQYF. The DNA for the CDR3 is TGTGCCAGCAGCCAGCGGGGCCCTTACTACGAGCAGTACTTC.

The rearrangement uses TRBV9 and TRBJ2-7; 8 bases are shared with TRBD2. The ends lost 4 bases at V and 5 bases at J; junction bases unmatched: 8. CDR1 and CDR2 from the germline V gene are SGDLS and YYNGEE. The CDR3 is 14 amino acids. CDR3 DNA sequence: TGTGCCAGCAGCCATAGCGGGACCCGTCACGAGCAGTACTTC. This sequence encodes CASSHSGTRHEQYF.

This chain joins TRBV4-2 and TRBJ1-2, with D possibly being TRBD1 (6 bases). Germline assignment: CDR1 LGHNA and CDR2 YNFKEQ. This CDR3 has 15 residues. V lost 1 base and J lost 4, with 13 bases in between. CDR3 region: CASSQVAGETYGYTF. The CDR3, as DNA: TGTGCCAGCAGCCAAGTGGCAGGGGAGACCTATGGCTACACCTTC.

Here the CDR3 DNA reads TGTGCCAGCCCGTCCCCCCTCGGACAGGGAAGGACCCCTGGGTACACTGAAGCTTTCTTT. Protein sequence: CASPSPLGQGRTPGYTEAFF. V gene TRBV28 combines with J gene TRBJ1-1, with TRBD1 identical over 8 bases. The J segment lost 3 bases and the V segment lost 8 bases, leaving 26 bases of the junction unmatched. The germline CDR1 and CDR2 sequences are MDHEN and SYDVKM. The CDR3 length is 20 residues.

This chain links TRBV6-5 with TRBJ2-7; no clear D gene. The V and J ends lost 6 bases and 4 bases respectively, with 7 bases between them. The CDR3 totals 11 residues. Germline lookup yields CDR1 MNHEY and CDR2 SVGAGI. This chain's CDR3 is CASSTSYEQYF. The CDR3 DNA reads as TGTGCCAGCAGCACCAGTTACGAGCAGTACTTC.

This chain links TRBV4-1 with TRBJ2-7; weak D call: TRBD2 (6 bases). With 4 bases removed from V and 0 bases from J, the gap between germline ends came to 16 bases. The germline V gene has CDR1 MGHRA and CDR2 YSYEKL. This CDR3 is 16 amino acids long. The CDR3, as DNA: TGCGCCAGCAGCCTAGGGACTGGGGTACCCTCCTACGAGCAGTACTTC. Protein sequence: CASSLGTGVPSYEQYF.

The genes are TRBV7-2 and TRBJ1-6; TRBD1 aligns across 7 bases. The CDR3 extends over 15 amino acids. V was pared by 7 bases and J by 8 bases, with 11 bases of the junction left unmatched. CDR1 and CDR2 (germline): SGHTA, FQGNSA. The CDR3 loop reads CASTSKQGSYSPLHF. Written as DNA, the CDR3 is TGTGCCAGCACCAGTAAACAGGGGTCGTATTCACCCCTCCACTTT.

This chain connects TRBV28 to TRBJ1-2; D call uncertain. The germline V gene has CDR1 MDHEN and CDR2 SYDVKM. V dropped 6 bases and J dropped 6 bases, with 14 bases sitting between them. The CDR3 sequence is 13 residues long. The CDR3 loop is CASRSSGSDGYTF. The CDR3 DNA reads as TGTGCCAGCAGATCGTCAGGTAGCGATGGCTACACCTTC.

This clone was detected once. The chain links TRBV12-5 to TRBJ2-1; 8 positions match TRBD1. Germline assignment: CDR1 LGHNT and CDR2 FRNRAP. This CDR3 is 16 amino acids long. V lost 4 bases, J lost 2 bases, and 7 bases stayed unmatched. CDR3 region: CASGWTGKAPYNEQFF. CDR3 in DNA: TGTGCTAGTGGTTGGACAGGGAAGGCCCCCTACAATGAGCAGTTCTTC.

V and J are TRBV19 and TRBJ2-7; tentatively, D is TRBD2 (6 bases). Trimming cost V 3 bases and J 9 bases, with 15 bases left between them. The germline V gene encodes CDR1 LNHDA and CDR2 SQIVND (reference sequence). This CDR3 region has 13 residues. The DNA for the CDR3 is TGTGCCAGTAGTATTGAGGGACTGACGGGGCAGTACTTC. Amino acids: CASSIEGLTGQYF.

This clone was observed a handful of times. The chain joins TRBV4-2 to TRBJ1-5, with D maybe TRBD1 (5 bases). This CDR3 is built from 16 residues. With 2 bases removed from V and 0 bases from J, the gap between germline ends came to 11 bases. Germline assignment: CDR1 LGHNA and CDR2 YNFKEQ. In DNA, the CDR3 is TGTGCCAGCAGCCAAACAGGCACGGCTAGCAATCAGCCCCAGCATTTT. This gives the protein CASSQTGTASNQPQHF.

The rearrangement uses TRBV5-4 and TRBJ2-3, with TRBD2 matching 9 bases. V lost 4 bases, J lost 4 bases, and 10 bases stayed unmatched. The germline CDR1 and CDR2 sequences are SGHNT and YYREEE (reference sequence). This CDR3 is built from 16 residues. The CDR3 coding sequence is TGTGCCAGCAGCCGCGGGACTCGCGGGGGGGCAGATACGCAGTATTTT. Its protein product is CASSRGTRGGADTQYF.

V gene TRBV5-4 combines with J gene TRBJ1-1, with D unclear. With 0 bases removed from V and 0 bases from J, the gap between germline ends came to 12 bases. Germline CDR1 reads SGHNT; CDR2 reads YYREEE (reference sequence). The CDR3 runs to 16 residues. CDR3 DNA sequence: TGTGCCAGCAGCTTGGACGGGTCCACCATGAACACTGAAGCTTTCTTT. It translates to CASSLDGSTMNTEAFF.